Shown below are 19 T cell receptor beta chains from a single sample sequenced in a study of blood T cell repertoires in COVID-19. Profiling relied on immunoSEQ multiplex PCR, and the TCRdb table lists in-frame clones only, not all of them. The sample lists around 40,000 clones; 83% were seen once. The sequenced sample consisted of peripheral blood. The receptor source for this set is an elderly woman with active or convalescent COVID-19.

For this clone: Other DNA variants within this sample encode the same CDR3. This chain links TRBV5-1 with TRBJ1-4; 9 bases match TRBD1. The CDR3 spans 16 residues. Losses at the gene ends were 2 bases for V and 4 bases for J; bases not matched to a gene: 6. From germline, CDR1 is SGHRS and CDR2 YFSETQ. CDR3 nucleotide sequence: TGCGCCAGCAGCTTCACAGGGGGCGCCTTTAATGAAAAACTGTTTTTT. Protein product: CASSFTGGAFNEKLFF.

This chain links TRBV4-1 with TRBJ1-1; D is ambiguous. Germline CDR1 and CDR2: MGHRA and YSYEKL. This CDR3 is built from 15 residues. V was cut by 1 base and J by 1 base, with 10 bases left in between. The CDR3 DNA sequence: TGCGCCAGCAGCCAAGTCGCGGGGAAGAACACTGAAGCTTTCTTT. This translates into CASSQVAGKNTEAFF.

This chain connects TRBV28 to TRBJ1-4, with 7 bases aligning to TRBD1. Germline V gene data show CDR1 as MDHEN and CDR2 as SYDVKM. This CDR3 is built from 15 residues. V shed 5 bases, J shed 8 bases, and the junction held 11 bases outside the gene matches. The CDR3 spells CASSQTGLVGEKLFF. DNA for the CDR3: TGTGCCAGCAGTCAGACAGGGTTGGTGGGGGAAAAACTGTTTTTT.

The chain recombines TRBV18 with TRBJ2-3; TRBD1 is a possible D gene (5 bases). The V and J ends lost 3 bases and 0 bases respectively, with 10 bases between them. Per germline, CDR1 KGHSH and CDR2 LQKENI. This CDR3 comprises 15 residues. The CDR3 coding sequence is TGTGCCAGCTCACCCAGACAGACGAGCACAGATACGCAGTATTTT. It codes for CASSPRQTSTDTQYF.

V usage is TRBV7-8 and J usage is TRBJ1-1; D not resolved. Per germline, CDR1 SGHVS and CDR2 FQNEAQ. Trimming took 5 bases from V and 0 from J, leaving 13 bases between them. This CDR3 is 15 amino acids long. DNA of the CDR3: TGTGCCAGCAGCCCCCCGAAAGCTTTGAACACTGAAGCTTTCTTT. This encodes CASSPPKALNTEAFF.

The genes are TRBV5-1 and TRBJ1-1, with 7 bases matching TRBD1. The CDR3 sequence is 14 residues long. Per the germline V gene, CDR1 is SGHRS and CDR2 is YFSETQ. V dropped 4 bases and J dropped 3; count of bases not matched to a gene: 6. The CDR3 region has the DNA TGCGCCAGCAGCCCAGGGGGTCTGGACACTGAAGCTTTCTTT. It yields the protein CASSPGGLDTEAFF.

The genes are TRBV28 and TRBJ1-5, with TRBD1 matching over 10 bases. V was clipped by 3 bases and J by 7 bases; unmatched bases: 6. This CDR3 region has 15 residues. Germline CDR1 is MDHEN and CDR2 is SYDVKM. As DNA, the CDR3 is TGTGCCAGCAGTTTGGGACAGGGGTTTCGGCAGCCCCAGCATTTT. It encodes CASSLGQGFRQPQHF.

This chain connects TRBV28 to TRBJ1-4; D might be TRBD1 (6 bases). This CDR3 contains 14 residues. Germline V lookup: CDR1 MDHEN, CDR2 SYDVKM. Between the trimmed V and J ends, which lost 5 bases and 3 bases, there was a span of 10 bases. CDR3 DNA sequence: TGTGCCAGCAGTAGAACAGGGTCTAATGAAAAACTGTTTTTT. Translating it yields CASSRTGSNEKLFF.

This clone was found once. The chain couples TRBV6-6 to TRBJ1-5; TRBD1 agrees at 11 bases. This CDR3 contains 16 residues. Germline-derived CDR1 and CDR2 are MNHNY and SVGAGI (reference sequence). J lost 7 bases, V lost 1 base, and 6 bases had no gene match. CDR3 protein: CASSYFGQGAGQPQHF. The CDR3 nucleotides read TGTGCCAGCAGTTACTTTGGACAGGGGGCTGGGCAGCCCCAGCATTTT.

The chain has TRBV30 and TRBJ1-1, with D tentatively TRBD1 (5 bases). Trimming took 3 bases from V and 2 from J, leaving 13 bases between them. This CDR3 comprises 14 residues. Per the germline V gene, CDR1 is GTSNPN and CDR2 is SVGIG (reference sequence). For the CDR3, the DNA is TGTGCCTGGAGGGGGGGTGGCAGAAACACTGAAGCTTTCTTT. Translation: CAWRGGGRNTEAFF.

The V call is TRBV27, the J call TRBJ2-1; D gene uncertain. CDR3 length: 18 residues. In germline, CDR1 is MNHEY, CDR2 SMNVEV (reference sequence). Deletions cut 4 bases from V and 4 bases from J, with 23 bases between. In DNA form, the CDR3 reads TGTGCCAGCAGTTCCAACCCCGTCGGTCACTACACTTACAATGAGCAGTTCTTC. Translation: CASSSNPVGHYTYNEQFF.

DNA for the CDR3: TGCGCCAGCAGCCAAGATCGACAGCTTTATGGCTACACCTTC. Translation: CASSQDRQLYGYTF. V gene TRBV4-3 combines with J gene TRBJ1-2; D is possibly TRBD1 (5 bases). There are 14 residues in the CDR3. The V and J ends lost 0 bases and 5 bases respectively, with 10 bases between them. The V gene's germline CDR1 is LGHNA and CDR2 YSLEER.

The chain has TRBV5-1 and TRBJ2-2, with 7 nucleotides matching TRBD2. This CDR3 contains 12 residues. J gave up 6 bases and V 8 bases, and 4 bases lay outside the gene matches. Per germline, CDR1 SGHRS and CDR2 YFSETQ. The CDR3 DNA reads as TGCGCCAGGGGAGGGGTTTCCGGGGAGCTGTTTTTT. Translation: CARGGVSGELFF.

The rearrangement joins TRBV5-1 to TRBJ1-1; D not certain. Trimming removed 1 base from V and 1 base from J, with 11 bases in between. Germline-derived CDR1 and CDR2 are SGHRS and YFSETQ. This CDR3 is built from 15 residues. CDR3 DNA sequence: TGCGCCAGCAGCTTGAACCAGGCCGCGAACACTGAAGCTTTCTTT. Translated, it gives CASSLNQAANTEAFF.

The rearrangement links TRBV28 to TRBJ2-2, with TRBD1 identical over 8 bases. Per germline, CDR1 MDHEN and CDR2 SYDVKM. With 5 bases clipped from V and 2 bases from J, the junction kept 4 bases outside the gene matches. This CDR3 is 15 amino acids long. The DNA for the CDR3 is TGTGCCAGCAGTCGACAGGGGCTTAACACCGGGGAGCTGTTTTTT. It is translated as CASSRQGLNTGELFF.

V usage is TRBV6-5 and J usage is TRBJ1-6; 10 nucleotides line up with TRBD1. In germline, CDR1 is MNHEY, CDR2 SVGAGI. The CDR3 extends over 15 amino acids. The V gene end was trimmed by 2 bases and the J gene end by 8 bases; junction bases not matched to a gene: 3. The CDR3 reads CASSYGGQGYSPLHF. The CDR3 DNA reads as TGTGCCAGCAGTTACGGGGGACAGGGGTATTCACCCCTCCACTTT.

This chain connects TRBV2 to TRBJ1-5; 8 positions agree with TRBD1. This CDR3 contains 14 residues. The germline CDR1 and CDR2 sequences are SNHLY and FYNNEI. With 6 bases clipped from V and 3 bases from J, the junction kept 4 bases outside the gene matches. DNA for the CDR3: TGTGCCAGCAGGCCGACAGGGGCCAATCAGCCCCAGCATTTT. Translating gives CASRPTGANQPQHF.

This CDR3 reads CASSSRGLAGGTGELFF. The CDR3 nucleotides read TGTGCCAGCAGCTCTAGAGGACTAGCGGGAGGGACCGGGGAGCTGTTTTTT. This chain joins TRBV7-2 and TRBJ2-2; 15 nucleotides line up with TRBD2. The CDR3 sequence is 17 residues long. The trim removed 4 bases at V and 5 bases at J, leaving 5 bases unmatched. The germline gives CDR1 SGHTA, CDR2 FQGNSA.

To note about this clone: The junction and the germline gene differ at one end; a read error may be behind it. The J gene is TRBJ2-1, the V gene TRBV3-1 (or the pseudogene TRBV3-2); 14 bases line up with TRBD2. The CDR3 covers 18 residues. CDR1 is LGHDT and CDR2 is YNNKEL in the germline V gene (reference sequence). The DNA for the CDR3 is TGTGCCAGCAGTCAAGAAGTCCCGGGACTAGCGGGAGACAATGAGCAGTTCTTC. The encoded protein is CASSQEVPGLAGDNEQFF.